Sequencing of this T cell receptor (beta chain) was carried out in a study of graft-versus-host responses after intestinal transplantation. Looking at the study overall: For around 3 years after anti-thymocyte globulin induction, all recipients took tacrolimus and steroids. General observations from the study: Researchers found GvH clones in recipient marrow, and some showed up first in ileum or blood. With peak circulating GvH clone levels came an association with early post-transplant HvG declines.

Regarding this clone: Its matching antigen is unknown.

The V end was cut by 4 bases, the J end by 5 bases, with 20 bases between. Germline V gives CDR1 SQVTM, CDR2 ANQGSEA. The CDR3 extends over 15 amino acids. Repertoires were generated with immunoSEQ multiplex PCR, while TCRdb's copy carries only in-frame clones and drops some. This sample carries about 120,000 clones, 80% to 95% of them seen once, and the ten largest clones take more than 0.09%. Sequencing used unstimulated CD4+ T cells sorted from spleen or lymph node cells, obtained before intestinal transplant. The TCR originated in a human donor who received an intestinal transplant. The genes are TRBV29-1 and TRBJ1-1; weak D call: TRBD1 (5 bases). The CDR3 sequence is CSVVLTAPEGTEAFF. The CDR3 nucleotides are TGCAGCGTTGTATTGACAGCCCCCGAGGGGACTGAAGCTTTCTTT.